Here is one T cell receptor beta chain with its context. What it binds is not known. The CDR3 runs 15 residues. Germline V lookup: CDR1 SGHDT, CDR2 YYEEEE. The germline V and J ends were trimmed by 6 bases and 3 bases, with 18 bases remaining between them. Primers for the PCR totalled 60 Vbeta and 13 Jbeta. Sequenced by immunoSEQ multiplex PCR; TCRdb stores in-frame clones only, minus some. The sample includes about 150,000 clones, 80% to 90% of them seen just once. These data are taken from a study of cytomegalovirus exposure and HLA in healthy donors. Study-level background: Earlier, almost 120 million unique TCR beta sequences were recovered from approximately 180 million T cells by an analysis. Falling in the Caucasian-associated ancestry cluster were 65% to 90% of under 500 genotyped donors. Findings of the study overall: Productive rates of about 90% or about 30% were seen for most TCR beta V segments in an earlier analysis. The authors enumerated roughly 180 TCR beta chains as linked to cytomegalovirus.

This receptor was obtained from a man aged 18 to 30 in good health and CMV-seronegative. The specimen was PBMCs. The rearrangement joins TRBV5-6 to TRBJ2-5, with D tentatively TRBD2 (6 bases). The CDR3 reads CASNSPLRDKETQYF. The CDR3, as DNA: TGTGCCAGCAACTCCCCGTTGCGGGATAAAGAGACCCAGTACTTC.